The 9 T cell receptor beta chains listed next were all sequenced from one sample in a study of blood T cell repertoires in COVID-19 (dated by TCRdb to the early 2020s). Libraries were made using the immunoSEQ multiplex PCR assay. TCRdb stores this immuneACCESS table with in-frame sequences only. Part of the clones is absent; in the studies checked, under half of the shortfall reflects unresolved V genes, and no reason is known for the rest. The sample records about 280,000 clones, around 90% of which are singletons. 9% to 9.5% of the sample is taken by the ten largest. Sequencing was performed on peripheral blood. The receptors stem from a man aged 18 to 29 with active or convalescent COVID-19.

The genes are TRBV18 and TRBJ1-1; D is uncertain. Germline V gene data show CDR1 as KGHSH and CDR2 as LQKENI. Trimming stripped 3 bases from V and 5 bases from J, with 13 bases between. This CDR3 has 14 residues. The CDR3 loop reads CASSPTYDGTEAFF. The CDR3 DNA is TGTGCCAGCTCACCGACCTACGACGGGACTGAAGCTTTCTTT. Together with reference TRBV18 and TRBJ1-1, the CDR3 gives the full variable domain: NAGVMQNPRHLVRRRGQEARLRCSPMKGHSHVYWYRQLPEEGLKFMVYLQKENIIDESGMPKERFSAEFPKEGPSILRIQQVVRGDSAAYFCASSPTYDGTEAFFGQGTRLTVV.

The chain is built from TRBV9 and TRBJ1-2; 9 nucleotides match TRBD1. The CDR3 is 16 residues long. From germline, CDR1 is SGDLS and CDR2 YYNGEE. V shed 4 bases and J 5 bases; nucleotides not matched to a gene: 12. The chain's CDR3 is CASSPPPGTGIYGYTF. In nucleotides, the CDR3 is TGTGCCAGCAGCCCGCCCCCCGGGACAGGGATATATGGCTACACCTTC. The whole variable domain, remainder taken from reference TRBV9 and TRBJ1-2, is DSGVTQTPKHLITATGQRVTLRCSPRSGDLSVYWYQQSLDQGLQFLIQYYNGEERAKGNILERFSAQQFPDLHSELNLSSLELGDSALYFCASSPPPGTGIYGYTFGSGTRLTVV.

This chain connects TRBV27 to TRBJ2-5; the D gene is possibly TRBD2 (6 bases). This CDR3 is 14 amino acids long. Trimming shortened V by 3 bases and J by 3 bases, and 11 bases separated the two germline ends. CDR1 MNHEY and CDR2 SMNVEV come from the germline V gene (reference sequence). The CDR3 coding sequence is TGTGCCAGCAGTTTCCGGGGGAAAGAAGAGACCCAGTACTTC. Protein: CASSFRGKEETQYF.

V usage is TRBV13 and J usage is TRBJ2-2; 7 nucleotides line up with TRBD1. This CDR3 contains 21 residues. Trimming removed 0 bases from V and 4 bases from J; junction bases left unmatched: 20. CDR1 PRHDT and CDR2 FYEKMQ come from the germline V gene (reference sequence). CDR3 region: CASSLGLIWNVGQEGTGELFF. The CDR3 bases are TGTGCCAGCAGCTTAGGCCTAATTTGGAATGTAGGACAGGAAGGCACCGGGGAGCTGTTTTTT.

This clone is a singleton in its sample. J is TRBJ2-5 and V is TRBV29-1, with D maybe TRBD1 (6 bases). Trimming left V 3 bases short and J 9 bases short, with 20 bases between. CDR3 size: 14 residues. CDR1 is SQVTM and CDR2 is ANQGSEA in the germline V gene. In DNA, the CDR3 is TGCAGCGTTGAGTCCGGGACACAGCTTAGGGCCCAGTACTTC. Translation: CSVESGTQLRAQYF.

The CDR3 bases are TGTGCCAGCAGCTTAGCACTAGCGGGAAGCACAGATACGCAGTATTTT. It is translated as CASSLALAGSTDTQYF. The rearrangement joins TRBV7-6 to TRBJ2-3; 10 nucleotides line up with TRBD2. The germline V gene has CDR1 SGHVS and CDR2 FNYEAQ. V lost 0 bases to trimming and J lost 0 bases; unmatched junction nucleotides: 0. There are 16 residues in the CDR3.

This chain's CDR3 is CASRSGGGYTF. CDR3 bases: TGTGCCAGCAGGTCAGGGGGCGGCTACACCTTC. V is TRBV5-6 and J is TRBJ1-2, with TRBD1 matching 8 bases. The V segment lost 5 bases and the J segment 8 bases; nucleotides outside the gene matches: 2. CDR1 SGHDT and CDR2 YYEEEE come from the germline V gene. CDR3 length: 11 residues. Complete variable domain (other parts from reference TRBV5-6 and TRBJ1-2): DAGVTQSPTHLIKTRGQQVTLRCSPKSGHDTVSWYQQALGQGPQFIFQYYEEEERQRGNFPDRFSGHQFPNYSSELNVNALLLGDSALYLCASRSGGGYTFGSGTRLTVV.

J is TRBJ2-5 and V is TRBV2; 7 bases align to TRBD2. The CDR3 spans 15 residues. Looked up from germline, CDR1 is SNHLY and CDR2 is FYNNEI. The ends lost 3 bases at V and 5 bases at J; junction bases unmatched: 9. The CDR3 DNA sequence: TGTGCCAGCAGTGAGTCCGGGGGGAGAAGTGAGACCCAGTACTTC. Its translation is CASSESGGRSETQYF.

The CDR3 loop is CAISDSRTGPQHF. CDR3 DNA: TGTGCCATCAGTGATAGCCGAACGGGGCCCCAGCATTTT. V gene TRBV10-3 combines with J gene TRBJ1-5; D is undetermined. V dropped 3 bases and J dropped 9 bases, with 12 bases sitting between them. CDR3 size: 13 residues. The germline V gene encodes CDR1 ENHRY and CDR2 SYGVKD.